The T cell receptor (beta chain) under discussion was sequenced for a study of blood T cell repertoires in COVID-19. Study at large: Samples came from the United States, Italy and Spain, spanning acute and convalescent COVID-19.

Method: immunoSEQ multiplex PCR; TCRdb's copy keeps in-frame clones and lacks some. This table holds some 190,000 clones, more than 80% found once. The CDR3 totals 13 residues. Germline V gives CDR1 MNHEY, CDR2 SVGAGI. V lost 3 bases to trimming and J lost 6 bases, with 11 bases between them. The TCR originated in a woman aged 55-70 years with acute or convalescent COVID-19. This chain links TRBV6-5 with TRBJ1-1; D may be TRBD1 (6 bases). Specimen: peripheral blood. The chain's CDR3 is CASSYRQVSEAFF. The CDR3 region has the DNA TGTGCCAGCAGTTATCGACAGGTCTCTGAAGCTTTCTTT.